Following are 25 T cell receptor beta chains from one sample sequenced in a study of shared clonotypes between healthy human individuals. Assay used: immunoSEQ multiplex PCR; TCRdb lists only in-frame clones, some missing. Of more than 2,000,000 clones in the sample, more than 80% were seen once. Sequencing was done on a sample of naive CD4+ T cells from PBMCs. Subset of the sample: CD45RA+ positively selected. These receptors were obtained from a man aged 18 to 30 in good health. Some clones in this sample may be carry-over from other donors' samples.

This chain links TRBV28 with TRBJ1-2; the D is unclear. In germline, CDR1 is MDHEN, CDR2 SYDVKM. Trimming took off 6 bases at V and 8 bases at J, with 19 bases between the two ends. CDR3 length equals 14 residues. CDR3 region: CASSSSPGSQGYTF. As DNA, the CDR3 is TGTGCCAGCAGCTCCTCCCCCGGGAGCCAGGGCTACACCTTC.

The chain employs TRBV5-1 and TRBJ2-5; D is possibly TRBD2 (6 bases). The CDR3 length is 13 residues. V was clipped by 7 bases and J by 5 bases, with 15 bases between them. Germline-derived CDR1 and CDR2 are SGHRS and YFSETQ. For the CDR3, the DNA is TGCGCCAGCGGGACTTTAGAGGCGGAGACCCAGTACTTC. This gives the protein CASGTLEAETQYF.

V gene TRBV9 combines with J gene TRBJ2-5, with 8 bases identical to TRBD1. With 3 bases clipped from V and 1 base from J, the junction kept 2 bases outside the gene matches. The CDR3 spans 14 residues. The germline gives CDR1 SGDLS, CDR2 YYNGEE. In DNA form, the CDR3 reads TGTGCCAGCAGCGCCACAGGGGGCCAAGAGACCCAGTACTTC. Its protein is CASSATGGQETQYF.

This chain uses TRBV6-1 with TRBJ1-5; TRBD1 aligns across 10 bases. The junction had 6 bases not matched to a gene; V was cut back by 5 bases and J by 5 bases. Germline V gives CDR1 MNHNS, CDR2 SASEGT. This CDR3 spans 15 amino acids. The CDR3 loop reads CASSSRDRGDQPQHF. CDR3 nucleotide sequence: TGTGCCAGCAGTTCCCGGGACAGGGGAGATCAGCCCCAGCATTTT.

The gene calls are TRBV5-1 and TRBJ1-2; a weak D match, TRBD1 (5 bases). CDR3 length equals 12 residues. CDR1 is SGHRS and CDR2 is YFSETQ in the germline V gene. V was cut by 3 bases and J by 7 bases, with 10 bases left in between. The CDR3 sequence is CASSSGTGGYTF. CDR3 bases: TGCGCCAGCAGCTCAGGGACGGGTGGCTACACCTTC.

This sequence joins TRBV4-1 and TRBJ1-1; the D is unclear. V shed 0 bases and J shed 5 bases, with 10 bases lying between them. This CDR3 region has 14 residues. CDR1 MGHRA and CDR2 YSYEKL come from the germline V gene. The DNA of the CDR3 is TGCGCCAGCAGCCAAGATTACGGCTTTACTGAAGCTTTCTTT. This sequence encodes CASSQDYGFTEAFF.

The chain combines TRBV30 with TRBJ2-7; tentatively, D is TRBD1 (5 bases). The CDR3 contains 14 residues. The ends were cut back, 0 bases at V and 9 bases at J, with 18 bases in the middle. Per germline, CDR1 GTSNPN and CDR2 SVGIG (reference sequence). As DNA, the CDR3 is TGTGCCTGGAGTGTAGAACAGGTCCCTACACGGCAGTACTTC. It codes for CAWSVEQVPTRQYF.

This sequence joins TRBV28 and TRBJ2-4, with D unresolved. Per germline, CDR1 MDHEN and CDR2 SYDVKM. The CDR3 is 11 residues long. V was trimmed by 11 bases and J by 0 bases, leaving 5 bases between them. Here the CDR3 DNA reads TGTGCCTCCACAGCCAAAAACATTCAGTACTTC. It codes for CASTAKNIQYF.

The rearrangement joins TRBV9 to TRBJ2-7, with 9 bases matching TRBD2. V dropped 0 bases and J dropped 7; count of bases not matched to a gene: 11. Germline V CDR1 and CDR2: SGDLS, YYNGEE. CDR3 length: 16 residues. CDR3 coding DNA: TGTGCCAGCAGCGTAGCCCCTAGCGGGACGGGACTGGAGCAGTACTTC. Its translation: CASSVAPSGTGLEQYF.

A single count supports this clone. The chain is built from TRBV29-1 and TRBJ2-3, with D possibly matching TRBD2 (6 bases). The CDR3 runs 12 residues. Germline V gives CDR1 SQVTM, CDR2 ANQGSEA. Trimming removed 4 bases from V and 4 bases from J, with 9 bases in between. CDR3 DNA sequence: TGCAGCGTTGGTAGCGGCGCAGATACGCAGTATTTT. This sequence encodes CSVGSGADTQYF.

The J gene is TRBJ2-2, the V gene TRBV18; 10 bases map to TRBD1. The CDR3 is 16 residues long. V gave up 2 bases and J gave up 3 bases; unmatched junction bases: 3. Germline V gene data show CDR1 as KGHSH and CDR2 as LQKENI. CDR3 amino acids: CASSPEDRGDTGELFF. DNA for the CDR3: TGTGCCAGCTCACCAGAGGACAGGGGGGACACCGGGGAGCTGTTTTTT.

The chain uses TRBV14 and TRBJ1-6; D not resolved. CDR3 length: 13 amino acids. Germline loops: CDR1 SGHDN, CDR2 FVKESK. V was pared by 1 base and J by 2 bases, with 0 bases between. Here the CDR3 DNA reads TGTGCCAGCAGCCAAGCCTATAATTCACCCCTCCACTTT. The encoded protein is CASSQAYNSPLHF.

The count of this clone is one. J is TRBJ2-7 and V is TRBV27; 8 positions agree with TRBD1. Germline CDR1 is MNHEY and CDR2 is SMNVEV (reference sequence). V trimming: 5 bases; J trimming: 3 bases; junction bases outside the gene matches: 9. The CDR3 has 15 residues. CDR3 sequence reads: CASSPRTGFGYEQYF. DNA of the CDR3: TGTGCCAGCAGTCCGCGGACAGGGTTCGGCTACGAGCAGTACTTC.

The chain joins TRBV2 to TRBJ2-1; the D gene could be TRBD1 or TRBD2 (5 bases each). Per the germline V gene, CDR1 is SNHLY and CDR2 is FYNNEI. CDR3 length: 13 amino acids. V gave up 11 bases and J gave up 6 bases, with 17 bases separating them. DNA of the CDR3: TGTGCCGGCGCCGGGACGATCGTCAATGAGCAGTTCTTC. Translating it yields CAGAGTIVNEQFF.

The chain recombines TRBV18 with TRBJ1-3; 8 nucleotides line up with TRBD1. The CDR3 runs 15 residues. Germline assignment: CDR1 KGHSH and CDR2 LQKENI. V lost 6 bases, J lost 2 bases, and 6 bases stayed unmatched. For the CDR3, the DNA is TGTGCCAGCTCCCGACAGGGGACAGCTGGAAACACCATATATTTT. Translation gives CASSRQGTAGNTIYF.

The rearrangement links TRBV7-3 to TRBJ2-3; 9 bases are shared with TRBD2. Germline lookup yields CDR1 SGHTA and CDR2 FQGTGA. This CDR3 region has 16 residues. With 5 bases clipped from V and 1 base from J, the junction kept 7 bases outside the gene matches. Written as DNA, the CDR3 is TGTGCCAGCAGCCCAGGTCCTAGCGGGGGCACAGATACGCAGTATTTT. This codes for CASSPGPSGGTDTQYF.

V and J are TRBV19 and TRBJ2-5; D possibly corresponds to TRBD2 (5 bases). The ends were cut back, 0 bases at V and 0 bases at J, with 14 bases in the middle. The CDR3 extends over 17 amino acids. Germline CDR1 is LNHDA and CDR2 is SQIVND (reference sequence). CDR3: CASSIDPSGLYQETQYF. The CDR3 DNA follows: TGTGCCAGTAGTATAGATCCCAGCGGACTGTACCAAGAGACCCAGTACTTC. Using reference TRBV19 and TRBJ2-5 for the parts outside the CDR3, the full variable domain is DGGITQSPKYLFRKEGQNVTLSCEQNLNHDAMYWYRQDPGQGLRLIYYSQIVNDFQKGDIAEGYSVSREKKESFPLTVTSAQKNPTAFYLCASSIDPSGLYQETQYFGPGTRLLVL.

The chain uses TRBV5-1 and TRBJ1-6; 7 bases align to TRBD1. V shed 4 bases and J 6 bases; nucleotides not matched to a gene: 7. Germline V lookup: CDR1 SGHRS, CDR2 YFSETQ. The CDR3 totals 15 residues. The CDR3 DNA reads TGCGCCAGCAGCGGGGTGGGACAGCTTAATTCACCCCTCCACTTT. Amino acids: CASSGVGQLNSPLHF.

The rearrangement joins TRBV7-7 to TRBJ2-2; 7 positions agree with TRBD2. Germline loops: CDR1 SSHAT, CDR2 FNYEAQ (reference sequence). V lost 1 base to trimming and J lost 5 bases; unmatched junction nucleotides: 10. The CDR3 consists of 17 residues. The CDR3 DNA sequence: TGTGCCAGCAGCTTAGTCGGGGGGTTTAGGCCGACCGGGGAGCTGTTTTTT. Encoded protein: CASSLVGGFRPTGELFF.

CDR3 sequence (DNA): TGTGCCAGCAGTAAGGGGGGGGTCTATGGCTACACCTTC. This gives the protein CASSKGGVYGYTF. The chain is built from TRBV27 and TRBJ1-2, with D possibly being TRBD1 (6 bases). Germline CDR1 MNHEY, CDR2 SMNVEV (reference sequence). This CDR3 has 13 amino acids. V was cut by 5 bases and J by 4 bases, with 11 bases left in between.

The V call is TRBV4-2, the J call TRBJ2-1, with 7 bases matching TRBD2. Per germline, CDR1 LGHNA and CDR2 YNFKEQ. This CDR3 spans 16 amino acids. V was clipped by 3 bases and J by 1 base; unmatched bases: 6. This chain's CDR3 is CASSQGTTLSYNEQFF. The CDR3 coding sequence is TGTGCCAGCAGCCAGGGGACTACCCTATCCTACAATGAGCAGTTCTTC.

The rearrangement links TRBV5-4 to TRBJ2-7, with 7 bases identical to TRBD2. Trimming cost V 4 bases and J 4 bases; bases outside gene matches: 11. Germline CDR1 SGHNT, CDR2 YYREEE (reference sequence). This CDR3 comprises 15 residues. CDR3 residues: CASSRIGGRAYEQYF. The DNA for the CDR3 is TGTGCCAGCAGCCGGATTGGGGGGAGGGCGTACGAGCAGTACTTC.

This chain uses TRBV18 with TRBJ2-4; possibly TRBD2 for D (6 bases). The germline CDR1 and CDR2 sequences are KGHSH and LQKENI. The CDR3 is made up of 14 amino acids. The ends were cut back, 4 bases at V and 7 bases at J, with 14 bases in the middle. DNA for the CDR3: TGTGCCAGCTCACTAGTCGGGACTCAGAACATTCAGTACTTC. It is translated as CASSLVGTQNIQYF.

The genes are TRBV4-3 and TRBJ2-5; tentative D call: TRBD1 (6 bases). V lost 0 bases to trimming and J lost 5 bases, with 13 bases between them. CDR1 is LGHNA, CDR2 YSLEER, per germline. The CDR3 runs 15 residues. The CDR3 nucleotides read TGCGCCAGCAGCCAAGATCCCCAGGGGCAGGAGACCCAGTACTTC. Its translation is CASSQDPQGQETQYF.

CDR3 protein: CASRIGGMNTEAFF. The DNA for the CDR3 is TGTGCCAGCAGGATCGGGGGAATGAACACTGAAGCTTTCTTT. The chain couples TRBV6-5 to TRBJ1-1; tentative D call: TRBD1 (5 bases). Trimming removed 6 bases from V and 0 bases from J, with 11 bases in between. The CDR3 length is 14 residues. Germline CDR1 is MNHEY and CDR2 is SVGAGI.